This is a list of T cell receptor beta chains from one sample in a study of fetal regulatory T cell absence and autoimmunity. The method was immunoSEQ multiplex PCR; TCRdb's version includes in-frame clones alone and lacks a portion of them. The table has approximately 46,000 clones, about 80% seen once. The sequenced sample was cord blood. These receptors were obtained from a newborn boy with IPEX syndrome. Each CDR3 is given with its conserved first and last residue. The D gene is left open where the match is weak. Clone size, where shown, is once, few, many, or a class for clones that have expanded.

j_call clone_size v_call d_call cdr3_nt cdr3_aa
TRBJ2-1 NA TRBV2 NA TGTGCCAGCAGTGAGAGGCAATACTCCTACAATGAGCAGTTCTTC CASSERQYSYNEQFF
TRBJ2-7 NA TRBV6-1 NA TGTGCCAGCGGGCCAGGGCCTACCTACGAGCAGTACTTC CASGPGPTYEQYF
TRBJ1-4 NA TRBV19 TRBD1 TGTGCCAGTAGTATGTCGGGACAGGGGAATGAAAAACTGTTTTTT CASSMSGQGNEKLFF
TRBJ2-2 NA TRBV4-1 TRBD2 TGCGCCAGCAGCCTCGGGACTAGTATCACCGGGGAGCTGTTTTTT CASSLGTSITGELFF
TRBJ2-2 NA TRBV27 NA TGTGCCAGCAGTTTAGGACAGAACACCGGGGAGCTGTTTTTT CASSLGQNTGELFF
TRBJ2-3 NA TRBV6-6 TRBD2 TGTGCCAGCAGTTATCAGTGGCGGGGGGCAGATACGCAGTATTTT CASSYQWRGADTQYF
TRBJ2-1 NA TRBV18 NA TGTGCCAGCTCACCTTCACCCCATGAGCAGTTCTTC CASSPSPHEQFF
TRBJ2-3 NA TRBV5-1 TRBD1 TGCGCCAGCAAGTCTGTGGGGACAGGGAGAATCACAGATACGCAGTATTTT CASKSVGTGRITDTQYF
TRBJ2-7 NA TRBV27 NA TGTGCCAGCAGTTATATTTCAACCCTAACCGAGCAGTACTTC CASSYISTLTEQYF
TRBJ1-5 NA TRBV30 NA TGTGCCTGGAGTAGTGCCGCGGTCTCCAATCAGCCCCAGCATTTT CAWSSAAVSNQPQHF
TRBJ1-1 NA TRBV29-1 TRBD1 TGCAGCGTTGAAGGGACAGGGAGGGAGACTGAAGCTTTCTTT CSVEGTGRETEAFF
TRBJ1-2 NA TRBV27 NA TGTGCCAGCAGTTCCCCCCTGGGAGGGACCTATGGCTACACCTTC CASSSPLGGTYGYTF
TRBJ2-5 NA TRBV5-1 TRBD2 TGCGCCAGCAGCTGGGGACTAGCGGGAGGGGGTCAAGAGACCCAGTACTTC CASSWGLAGGGQETQYF
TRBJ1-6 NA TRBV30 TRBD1 TGTGCCTGGAGTTCCGACAGGGTGGGTTCACCCCTCCACTTT CAWSSDRVGSPLHF
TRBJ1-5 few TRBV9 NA TGTGCCAGCAGCGTAGGGTCGAGCAATCAGCCCCAGCATTTT CASSVGSSNQPQHF
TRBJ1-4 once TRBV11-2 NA TGTGCCAGCAGCTTAGGGGTGGGGGGAGAAAAACTGTTTTTT CASSLGVGGEKLFF
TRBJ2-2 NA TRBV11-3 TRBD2 TGTGCCAGCCGGACTAGCGGGGACACCGGGGAGCTGTTTTTT CASRTSGDTGELFF
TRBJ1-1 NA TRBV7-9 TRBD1 TGTGCCAGCAGCTCTCACAGGGGGCGAAGTACTGAAGCTTTCTTT CASSSHRGRSTEAFF
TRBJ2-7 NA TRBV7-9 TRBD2 TGTGCCAGCAGCTTTTCCGGGACTAGCGGCTACGAGCAGTACTTC CASSFSGTSGYEQYF
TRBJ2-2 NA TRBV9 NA TGTGCCAGCAGCGTAATTTTACGGGAGTCAGGCGGGGAGCTGTTTTTT CASSVILRESGGELFF
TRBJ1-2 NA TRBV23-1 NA TGCGCCAGCAGTCAATCGGAGAGTCCCGGCTACACCTTC CASSQSESPGYTF
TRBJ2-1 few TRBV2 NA TGTGCCAGCAGCTTTGTCACAGGTGAGCAGTTCTTC CASSFVTGEQFF
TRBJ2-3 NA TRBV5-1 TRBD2 TGCGCCAGCAGCTTGACTAGCGGGAGAGATACGCAGTATTTT CASSLTSGRDTQYF
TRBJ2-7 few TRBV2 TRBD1 TGTGCCAGCAGTGGGACAGGGCGGAGAGGGTACGAGCAGTACTTC CASSGTGRRGYEQYF
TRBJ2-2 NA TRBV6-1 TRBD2 TGTGCCAGCAGGGGACTAGCGAGGACCGGGGAGCTGTTTTTT CASRGLARTGELFF
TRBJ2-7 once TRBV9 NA TGTGCCAGCAGTCCTTCCGGGGGGCGAAACTACGAGCAGTACTTC CASSPSGGRNYEQYF
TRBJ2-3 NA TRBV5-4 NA TGTGCCAGCAGCTTGGAACCAACAGCGCTTAGCACAGATACGCAGTATTTT CASSLEPTALSTDTQYF
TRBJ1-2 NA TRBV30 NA TGTGCCTGGATCGGTCATGGCTACACCTTC CAWIGHGYTF
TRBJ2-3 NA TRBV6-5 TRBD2 TGTGCCAGCAGTTACGACCGGGGGGGCCGTGCCACGCAGTATTTT CASSYDRGGRATQYF
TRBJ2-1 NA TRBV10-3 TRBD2 TGTGCCATCAGTGGCCCGGGACTAGCGGGGGGCAGCTCCTACAATGAGCAGTTCTTC CAISGPGLAGGSSYNEQFF
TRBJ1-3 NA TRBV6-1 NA TGTGCCAGCAGTGAAGCATTCTCTGGAAACACCATATATTTT CASSEAFSGNTIYF
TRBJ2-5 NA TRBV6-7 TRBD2 TGTGCCAGCAGCTGGACTAGCGGGAAAGAGACCCAGTACTTC CASSWTSGKETQYF
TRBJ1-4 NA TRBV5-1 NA TGCGCCAGCAGCTTCGGTTCTTCTAATGAAAAACTGTTTTTT CASSFGSSNEKLFF
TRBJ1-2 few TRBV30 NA TGTGCCTGGAGGAGGACGGGACTCCCGAGAGGATATGGCTACACCTTC CAWRRTGLPRGYGYTF
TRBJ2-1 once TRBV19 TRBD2 TGTGCCAGTAGTAGGACTAGCGGGAGGGCCAATGAGCAGTTCTTC CASSRTSGRANEQFF
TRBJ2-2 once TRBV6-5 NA TGTGCCAGCATTCTACAGTACACCGGGGAGCTGTTTTTT CASILQYTGELFF
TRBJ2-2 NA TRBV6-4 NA TGTGCCAGCAGTGGGGTGACAGGAAACACCGGGGAGCTGTTTTTT CASSGVTGNTGELFF
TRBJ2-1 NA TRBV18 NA TGTGCCAGCTCACCACCGGGTCGAGAGGGGAACAATGAGCAGTTCTTC CASSPPGREGNNEQFF
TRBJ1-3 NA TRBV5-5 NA TGTGCCAGCAGCTCCTGGACAGAGGGAAACACCATATATTTT CASSSWTEGNTIYF
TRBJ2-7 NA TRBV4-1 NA TGCGCCAGCAGCCAAGGAAGCGGATCCGAGCAGTACTTC CASSQGSGSEQYF